The next 15 T cell receptor beta chains were all read from a single sample in a study of blood T cells in healthy people across ages. Combining a sample-barcoded 5' primer with a J-beta primer mix, a second PCR ran for roughly 7 to 12 cycles. TCRdb reanalysed the 5' RACE reads using MiXCR and keeps one entry per CDR3 protein. Here the sample spans 1.5 million to 1.8 million distinct CDR3 sequences, approximately 39% being singletons. The source material was blood. The receptors come from a woman in her late teens or twenties in good health.

This clonotype has a count of ten or more. The chain combines TRBV4-3 with TRBJ1-2; maybe TRBD1 (5 bases). The V end was cut by 4 bases, the J end by 7 bases, with 19 bases between. The CDR3 is 15 amino acids. Germline V gives CDR1 LGHNA, CDR2 YSLEER. Here the CDR3 reads CASSPEEGRVTGYTF. CDR3 bases: TGCGCCAGCAGCCCTGAAGAAGGCAGGGTAACTGGCTACACCTTC.

The sample holds many counts of this clonotype. The chain uses TRBV7-9 and TRBJ1-4; D not resolved. The CDR3 is 16 amino acids. Germline values: CDR1 SEHNR, CDR2 FQNEAQ (reference sequence). V was pared by 1 base and J by 3 bases, with 12 bases between. CDR3 residues: CASSLDLGMSNEKLFF. CDR3 bases: TGTGCCAGCAGCTTAGATCTAGGGATGTCTAATGAAAAACTGTTTTTT.

The chain employs TRBV7-3 and TRBJ2-3; the match to TRBD2 covers 12 bases. The CDR3 extends over 16 amino acids. In germline, CDR1 is SGHTA, CDR2 FQGTGA. The ends lost 1 base at V and 6 bases at J; junction bases unmatched: 5. The CDR3 is CASSLRSSGRGDTQYF. The CDR3 DNA follows: TGTGCCAGCAGCTTAAGGTCTAGCGGGAGGGGGGATACGCAGTATTTT.

This chain uses TRBV28 with TRBJ1-2, with 11 bases matching TRBD1. V shed 2 bases, J shed 3 bases, and the junction held 11 bases outside the gene matches. Germline loops: CDR1 MDHEN, CDR2 SYDVKM. CDR3 length: 18 amino acids. In DNA form, the CDR3 reads TGTGCCAGCAGTTTAGGGCCGTGGACAGGGGGCGCTCACTATGGCTACACCTTC. Its protein product is CASSLGPWTGGAHYGYTF.

Details on this clonotype: Mismatch with germline at one junction end may stem from a read error. The rearrangement uses TRBV13 and TRBJ2-1, with 11 bases fitting TRBD2. This CDR3 region has 16 residues. Looked up from germline, CDR1 is PRHDT and CDR2 is FYEKMQ (reference sequence). CDR3 in DNA: TGTGCCAGCAGCCTAGGGACTAGCGGATTAGGCTATGAGCAGTTCTTC. It specifies CASSLGTSGLGYEQFF.

The rearrangement links TRBV9 to TRBJ2-5; D may be TRBD1 (5 bases). TRBJ2-7 matches the DNA end more closely, so the J call is doubtful. The germline V gene encodes CDR1 SGDLS and CDR2 YYNGEE. The CDR3 length is 11 residues. The CDR3: CASSVDSEQYF. CDR3 DNA: TGTGCCAGCAGCGTCGACAGCGAGCAGTACTTC.

V is TRBV7-2 and J is TRBJ2-5, with 8 bases lining up with TRBD2. The closer fit of TRBJ2-7 to the DNA end suggests the J call may be wrong. CDR1 and CDR2 (germline): SGHTA, FQGNSA. The CDR3 covers 14 residues. The CDR3 nucleotides are TGTGCCAGCAGCCTGGAGCGGGAGTTCAACGAGCAGTACTTC. This codes for CASSLEREFNEQYF.

The sample holds a few counts of this clonotype. Written as DNA, the CDR3 is TGTGCCAGCAGCTTAGGCGGGACAGCTCTCTCCGAGCAGTACTTC. It yields the protein CASSLGGTALSEQYF. This sequence joins TRBV11-2 and TRBJ2-7; possibly TRBD1 for D (7 bases). The V end lost 1 base, the J end lost 6 bases, and 16 bases lay between the germline ends. From germline, CDR1 is SGHAT and CDR2 FQNNGV. CDR3 length: 15 residues.

A few counts support this clonotype. The CDR3 DNA follows: TGTGCCAGCAGCTTCTTCACCCAGCGGGGTCGTAGCACAGATACGCAGTATTTT. Translation gives CASSFFTQRGRSTDTQYF. The genes are TRBV7-6 and TRBJ2-3; 7 nucleotides line up with TRBD2. V dropped 3 bases and J dropped 0; count of bases not matched to a gene: 12. The germline V gene has CDR1 SGHVS and CDR2 FNYEAQ. The CDR3 covers 18 residues.

This rearrangement joins TRBV5-5 to TRBJ1-1, with D uncertain. CDR1 SGHKS and CDR2 YYEKEE come from the germline V gene (reference sequence). Trimming took off 4 bases at V and 5 bases at J, with 12 bases between the two ends. CDR3 length: 13 amino acids. CDR3 sequence reads: CASSRDGFTEAFF. In nucleotides, the CDR3 is TGTGCCAGCAGCCGGGATGGGTTTACTGAAGCTTTCTTT.

The J gene is TRBJ1-5, the V gene TRBV29-1; D may be TRBD1 (5 bases). Deletions cut 4 bases from V and 2 bases from J, with 9 bases between. Germline assignment: CDR1 SQVTM and CDR2 ANQGSEA. The CDR3 consists of 13 residues. The CDR3 DNA sequence: TGCAGCGTTGCTCAAGGGGGCAATCAGCCCCAGCATTTT. Its translation is CSVAQGGNQPQHF.

This clonotype was seen more than once but under ten times. The chain joins TRBV6-5 to TRBJ1-4; D is unresolved. Trimming left V 5 bases short and J 8 bases short, with 12 bases between. The CDR3 is 13 amino acids. CDR1 MNHEY and CDR2 SVGAGI come from the germline V gene. CDR3 DNA: TGTGCCAGCAGTCGTGGGGTTTACGAAAAACTGTTTTTT. It translates to CASSRGVYEKLFF.

This clonotype was seen a few times. The chain is built from TRBV6-5 and TRBJ2-1; D might be TRBD1 (5 bases). From germline, CDR1 is MNHEY and CDR2 SVGAGI. This CDR3 has 14 amino acids. The V gene lost 2 bases and the J gene lost 4 bases, with 9 bases spanning the gap. CDR3 in DNA: TGTGCCAGCAGTTACGGACACCGATACAATGAGCAGTTCTTC. Its protein product is CASSYGHRYNEQFF.

V is TRBV12-3 or TRBV12-4 and J is TRBJ2-4; D might be TRBD1 (6 bases). CDR3 length: 13 residues. The V gene lost 6 bases and the J gene lost 4 bases, with 10 bases spanning the gap. The CDR3 DNA is TGTGCCAGCAGCACTCAGGGGAAAAACATTCAGTACTTC. Amino acids: CASSTQGKNIQYF.

The genes are TRBV28 and TRBJ1-2; 7 bases are a match to TRBD1. V lost 5 bases and J lost 7; bases outside the gene matches: 7. Germline values: CDR1 MDHEN, CDR2 SYDVKM. The CDR3 is 13 amino acids. The CDR3 DNA is TGTGCCAGCAGTATGACAGGGAGGAGTGGCTACACCTTC. Its translation is CASSMTGRSGYTF.